The source of this TCR beta chain is a study of blood T cell repertoires in COVID-19. As for the study in general: Both acute and convalescent COVID-19 samples were obtained from the United States, Italy and Spain. PBMCs, B-cell-depleted T cells, or T cells were the source of the cDNA or gDNA that made up the material.

Here immunoSEQ multiplex PCR was the method, and the copy in TCRdb shows in-frame clones only, minus some. The table has around 360,000 clones, approximately 87% seen once. Germline lookup yields CDR1 KGHDR and CDR2 SFDVKD. The CDR3 is made up of 12 amino acids. V lost 3 bases and J lost 6, with 5 bases in between. Those enrolled, adults aged roughly 18 to 100 years, came from about two dozen US areas. Cohort assignment relied on participant-reported clinical history. The chain combines TRBV24-1 with TRBJ2-1; D may be TRBD1 (5 bases). Sequencing was performed on PBMCs or T cells enriched from blood (not recorded which). The TCR sequence derives from a man aged 35-49 years in a cohort exposed to, infected with or recovered from COVID-19 (not recorded which). CDR3 residues: CATSDQGNEQFF. As DNA, the CDR3 is TGTGCCACCAGTGATCAGGGCAATGAGCAGTTCTTC.